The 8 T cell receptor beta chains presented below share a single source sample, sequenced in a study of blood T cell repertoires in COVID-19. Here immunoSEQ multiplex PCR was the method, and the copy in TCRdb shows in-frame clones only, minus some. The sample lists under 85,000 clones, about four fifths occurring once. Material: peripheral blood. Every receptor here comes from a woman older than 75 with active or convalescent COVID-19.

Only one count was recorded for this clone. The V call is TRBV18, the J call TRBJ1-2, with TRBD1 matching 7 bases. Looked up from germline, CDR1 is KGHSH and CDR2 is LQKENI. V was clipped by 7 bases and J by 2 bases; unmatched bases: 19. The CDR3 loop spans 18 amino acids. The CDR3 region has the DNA TGTGCCAGCTTGTCCTCCGTGGCAGGGGGGAACCTAAACTATGGCTACACCTTC. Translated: CASLSSVAGGNLNYGYTF.

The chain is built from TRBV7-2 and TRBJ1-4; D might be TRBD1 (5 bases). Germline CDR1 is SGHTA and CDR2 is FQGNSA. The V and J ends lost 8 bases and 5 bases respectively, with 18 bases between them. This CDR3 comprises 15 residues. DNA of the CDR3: TGTGCCAGCTCTATGGGGGGGGGAAGGAATGAAAAACTGTTTTTT. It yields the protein CASSMGGGRNEKLFF.

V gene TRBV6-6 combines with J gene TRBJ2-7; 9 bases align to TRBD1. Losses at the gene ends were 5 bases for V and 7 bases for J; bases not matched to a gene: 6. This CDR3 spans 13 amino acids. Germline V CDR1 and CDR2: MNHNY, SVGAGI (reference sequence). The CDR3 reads CASSQDRGSEQYF. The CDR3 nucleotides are TGTGCCAGCAGTCAGGACAGGGGAAGTGAGCAGTACTTC.

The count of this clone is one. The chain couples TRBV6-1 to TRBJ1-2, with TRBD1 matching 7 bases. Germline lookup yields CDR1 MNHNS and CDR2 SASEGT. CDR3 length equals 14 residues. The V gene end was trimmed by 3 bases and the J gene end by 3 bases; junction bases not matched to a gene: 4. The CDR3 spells CASSDPGTDYGYTF. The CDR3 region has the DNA TGTGCCAGCAGTGACCCAGGGACAGACTATGGCTACACCTTC.

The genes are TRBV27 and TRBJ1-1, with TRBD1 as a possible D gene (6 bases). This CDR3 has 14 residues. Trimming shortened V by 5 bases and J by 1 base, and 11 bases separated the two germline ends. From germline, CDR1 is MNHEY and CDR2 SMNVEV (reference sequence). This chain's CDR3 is CASSRGGANTEAFF. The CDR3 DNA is TGTGCCAGCAGTCGAGGGGGGGCGAACACTGAAGCTTTCTTT.

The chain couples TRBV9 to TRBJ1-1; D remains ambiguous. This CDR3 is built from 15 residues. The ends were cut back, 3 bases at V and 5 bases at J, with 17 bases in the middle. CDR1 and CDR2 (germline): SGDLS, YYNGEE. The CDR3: CASSGAGSGKTEAFF. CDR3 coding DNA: TGTGCCAGCAGCGGAGCGGGGTCGGGAAAAACTGAAGCTTTCTTT.

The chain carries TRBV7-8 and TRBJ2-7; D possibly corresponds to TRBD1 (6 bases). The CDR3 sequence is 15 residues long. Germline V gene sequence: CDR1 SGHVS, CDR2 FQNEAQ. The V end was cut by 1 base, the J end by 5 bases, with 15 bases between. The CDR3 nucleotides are TGTGCCAGCAGCTTAGATACAGGGAGCCTGGACGAGCAGTACTTC. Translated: CASSLDTGSLDEQYF.

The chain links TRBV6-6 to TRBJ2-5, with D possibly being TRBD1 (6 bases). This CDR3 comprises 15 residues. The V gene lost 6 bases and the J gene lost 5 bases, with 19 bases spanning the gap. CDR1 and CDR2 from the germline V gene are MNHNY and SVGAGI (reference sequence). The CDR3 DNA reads TGTGCCAGCAGCTCCGGGACACCGTTGTGGGAGACCCAGTACTTC. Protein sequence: CASSSGTPLWETQYF.